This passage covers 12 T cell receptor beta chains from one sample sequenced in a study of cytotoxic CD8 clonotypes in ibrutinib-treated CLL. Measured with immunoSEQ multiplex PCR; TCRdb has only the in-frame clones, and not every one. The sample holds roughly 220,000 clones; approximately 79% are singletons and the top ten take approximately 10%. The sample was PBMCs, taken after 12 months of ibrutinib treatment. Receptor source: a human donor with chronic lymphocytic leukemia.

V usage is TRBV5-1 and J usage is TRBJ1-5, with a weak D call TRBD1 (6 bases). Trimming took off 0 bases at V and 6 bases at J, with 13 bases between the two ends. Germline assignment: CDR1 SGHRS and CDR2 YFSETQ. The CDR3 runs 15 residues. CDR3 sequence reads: CASSLAGGPSQPQHF. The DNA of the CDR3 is TGCGCCAGCAGCTTGGCCGGGGGGCCCAGTCAGCCCCAGCATTTT.

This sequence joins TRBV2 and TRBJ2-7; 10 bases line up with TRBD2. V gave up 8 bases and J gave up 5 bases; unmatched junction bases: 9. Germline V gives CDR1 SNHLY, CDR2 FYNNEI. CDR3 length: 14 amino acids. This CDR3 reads CASRALAGVHEQYF. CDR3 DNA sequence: TGTGCCAGCCGGGCCCTAGCGGGAGTCCACGAGCAGTACTTC.

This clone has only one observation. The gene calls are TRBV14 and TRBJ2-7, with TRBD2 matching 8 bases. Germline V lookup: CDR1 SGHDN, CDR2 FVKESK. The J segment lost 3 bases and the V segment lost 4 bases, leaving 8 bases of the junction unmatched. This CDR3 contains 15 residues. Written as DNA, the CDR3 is TGTGCCAGCAGCCCCCAGGCGGGGGGCTACTACGAGCAGTACTTC. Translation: CASSPQAGGYYEQYF.

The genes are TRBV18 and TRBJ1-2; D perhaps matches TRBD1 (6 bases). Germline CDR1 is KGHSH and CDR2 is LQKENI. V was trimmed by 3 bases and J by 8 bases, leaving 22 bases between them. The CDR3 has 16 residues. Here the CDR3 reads CASSPLQGAPPEGYTF. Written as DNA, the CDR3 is TGTGCCAGCTCACCCCTACAGGGTGCCCCACCCGAAGGCTACACCTTC.

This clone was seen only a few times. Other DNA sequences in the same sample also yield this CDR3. The CDR3 DNA reads as TGTGCCAGCAGTGAAGAGGAAAAACTGTTTTTT. Translating it yields CASSEEEKLFF. This chain uses TRBV2 with TRBJ1-4; D is unclear. There are 11 residues in the CDR3. Germline CDR1 is SNHLY and CDR2 is FYNNEI. The V end was cut by 1 base, the J end by 8 bases, with 2 bases between.

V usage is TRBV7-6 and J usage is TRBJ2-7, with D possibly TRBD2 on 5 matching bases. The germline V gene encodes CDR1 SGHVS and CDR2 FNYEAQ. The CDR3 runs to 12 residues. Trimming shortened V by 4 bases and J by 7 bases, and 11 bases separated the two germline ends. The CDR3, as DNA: TGTGCCAGCAGCTCACGGTCGGGGGAGCAGTACTTC. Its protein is CASSSRSGEQYF.

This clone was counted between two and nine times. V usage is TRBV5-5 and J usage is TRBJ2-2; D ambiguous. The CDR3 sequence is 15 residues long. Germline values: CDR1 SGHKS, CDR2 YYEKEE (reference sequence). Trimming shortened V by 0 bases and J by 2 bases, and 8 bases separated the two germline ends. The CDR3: CASSLVVFNTGELFF. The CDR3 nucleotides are TGTGCCAGCAGCTTGGTTGTCTTTAACACCGGGGAGCTGTTTTTT.

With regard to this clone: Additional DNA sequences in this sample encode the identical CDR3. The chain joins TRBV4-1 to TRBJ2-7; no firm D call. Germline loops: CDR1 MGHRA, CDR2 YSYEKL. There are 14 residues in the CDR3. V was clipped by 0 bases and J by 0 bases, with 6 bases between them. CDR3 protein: CASSQDRSSYEQYF. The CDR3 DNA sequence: TGCGCCAGCAGCCAAGACCGCAGCTCCTACGAGCAGTACTTC.

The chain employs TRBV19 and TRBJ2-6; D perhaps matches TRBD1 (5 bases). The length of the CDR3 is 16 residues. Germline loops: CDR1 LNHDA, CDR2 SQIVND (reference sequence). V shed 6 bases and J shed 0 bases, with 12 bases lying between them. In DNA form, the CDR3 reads TGTGCCAGTAGACTAACCAGGGTCTCTGGGGCCAACGTCCTGACTTTC. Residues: CASRLTRVSGANVLTF.

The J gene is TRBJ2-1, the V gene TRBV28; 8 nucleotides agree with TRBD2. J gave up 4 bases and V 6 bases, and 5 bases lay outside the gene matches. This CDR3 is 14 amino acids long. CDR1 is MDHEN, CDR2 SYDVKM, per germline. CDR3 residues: CASSPLAVYNEQFF. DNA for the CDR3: TGTGCCAGCAGCCCACTAGCGGTGTACAATGAGCAGTTCTTC. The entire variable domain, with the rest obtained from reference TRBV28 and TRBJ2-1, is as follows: DVKVTQSSRYLVKRTGEKVFLECVQDMDHENMFWYRQDPGLGLRLIYFSYDVKMKEKGDIPEGYSVSREKKERFSLILESASTNQTSMYLCASSPLAVYNEQFFGPGTRLTVL.

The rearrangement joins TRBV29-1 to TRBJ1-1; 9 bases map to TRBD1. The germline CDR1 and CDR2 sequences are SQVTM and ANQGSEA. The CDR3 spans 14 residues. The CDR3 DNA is TGCGGAGGGACAGGGCCTCGGATGAACACTGAAGCTTTCTTT. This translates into CGGTGPRMNTEAFF.

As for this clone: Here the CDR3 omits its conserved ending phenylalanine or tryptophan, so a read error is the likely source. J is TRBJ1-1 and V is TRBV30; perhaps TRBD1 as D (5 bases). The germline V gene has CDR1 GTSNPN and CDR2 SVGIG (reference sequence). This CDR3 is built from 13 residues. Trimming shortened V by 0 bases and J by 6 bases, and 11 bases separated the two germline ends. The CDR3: CAWSVRLRAEAFL. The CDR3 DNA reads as TGTGCCTGGAGTGTAAGGCTCAGGGCTGAAGCTTTCCTT.